Shown below are 16 T cell receptor beta chains from a single sample sequenced in a study of monozygotic twins with inflammatory bowel disease. TCRdb processed the 5' RACE reads again and assigns one entry to each CDR3 protein, with no DNA. This sample's table reports 400,000 or so distinct CDR3 sequences. The sample taken for sequencing was blood. These receptors originate from a human donor with ulcerative colitis or Crohn's disease, or a healthy co-twin of an affected twin (not recorded which).

The CDR3 sequence: CASSIAGRVTDTQYF. The chain recombines TRBV19 with TRBJ2-3; TCRdb's assignment of TRBD2 cannot be checked, as there is no DNA. Germline V gene sequence: CDR1 LNHDA, CDR2 SQIVND (reference sequence). The CDR3 is made up of 15 amino acids.

This CDR3 is CSAHSGANVLTF. The chain carries TRBV20-1 and TRBJ2-6. The germline V gene has CDR1 DFQATT and CDR2 SNEGSKA (reference sequence). The CDR3 extends over 12 amino acids.

This rearrangement joins TRBV6-1 to TRBJ2-1; TCRdb picks TRBD2, but there is no DNA to check that call. The germline V gene encodes CDR1 MNHNS and CDR2 SASEGT. The CDR3 is 15 residues long. CDR3 in amino acids: CASRPLDSSYNEQFF.

CDR3: CSALAGPTREQYF. The J gene is TRBJ2-7, the V gene TRBV20-1; TCRdb outputs TRBD1, but without DNA this stays unchecked. This CDR3 is built from 13 residues. From germline, CDR1 is DFQATT and CDR2 SNEGSKA (reference sequence).

The genes are TRBV7-3 and TRBJ2-3. Germline V gene sequence: CDR1 SGHTA, CDR2 FQGTGA. The CDR3 is 13 residues long. The CDR3 reads CASSRRATDTQYF.

The V gene is TRBV7-2, the J gene TRBJ2-7; absent DNA, TCRdb's TRBD1 call cannot be checked. The CDR3 is made up of 12 amino acids. Germline V gives CDR1 SGHTA, CDR2 FQGNSA. CDR3 sequence: CASSFARGEQYF.

The chain recombines TRBV19 with TRBJ1-5; lacking DNA, the TRBD1 call made by TCRdb goes unchecked. The CDR3 covers 17 residues. From germline, CDR1 is LNHDA and CDR2 SQIVND (reference sequence). CDR3 in amino acids: CASSIMGQGAGSQPQHF.

The rearrangement joins TRBV2 to TRBJ1-2. The CDR3 totals 13 residues. Germline V CDR1 and CDR2: SNHLY, FYNNEI. Here the CDR3 reads CASSKGPTYGYTF.

The rearrangement joins TRBV10-3 to TRBJ1-1; TCRdb proposes TRBD1, but this gene call is untestable without DNA. Per the germline V gene, CDR1 is ENHRY and CDR2 is SYGVKD. The length of the CDR3 is 14 residues. CDR3 amino acids: CAISEGQQNTEAFF.

The V call is TRBV5-1, the J call TRBJ1-1. Germline CDR1 reads SGHRS; CDR2 reads YFSETQ. The CDR3 spans 14 residues. The CDR3 protein is CASKMGGMNTEAFF. Drawing the rest from reference TRBV5-1 and TRBJ1-1, the complete variable domain is KAGVTQTPRYLIKTRGQQVTLSCSPISGHRSVSWYQQTPGQGLQFLFEYFSETQRNKGNFPGRFSGRQFSNSRSEMNVSTLELGDSALYLCASKMGGMNTEAFFGQGTRLTVV.

The J gene is TRBJ2-6, the V gene TRBV18; TCRdb outputs TRBD1, but without DNA this stays unchecked. CDR1 is KGHSH, CDR2 LQKENI, per germline. The CDR3 runs 18 residues. CDR3: CASSRQGQGQTGANVLTF.

The CDR3 reads CASSLVGEQFF. The V call is TRBV7-8, the J call TRBJ2-1. This CDR3 is 11 amino acids long. Germline values: CDR1 SGHVS, CDR2 FQNEAQ.

The chain's CDR3 is CASSLTLGGEAFF. The V call is TRBV5-1, the J call TRBJ1-1; TCRdb calls TRBD1, which cannot be checked without DNA. Germline V CDR1 and CDR2: SGHRS, YFSETQ. The CDR3 is 13 residues long.

V and J are TRBV18 and TRBJ2-1; TCRdb lists TRBD1, though no DNA is available to test this call. CDR1 and CDR2 from the germline V gene are KGHSH and LQKENI. This CDR3 is built from 18 residues. The CDR3 loop is CASSPPRGNAYSYNEQFF.

The chain links TRBV19 to TRBJ2-5; the D gene TCRdb calls, TRBD2, cannot be checked with no DNA. The CDR3 has 15 amino acids. Germline CDR1 is LNHDA and CDR2 is SQIVND (reference sequence). The CDR3 sequence is CASSRGPGYQETQYF.

V gene TRBV7-2 combines with J gene TRBJ1-1; TCRdb outputs TRBD1, but without DNA this stays unchecked. The germline V gene has CDR1 SGHTA and CDR2 FQGNSA. This CDR3 is built from 14 residues. The CDR3 region is CASSLLGGTHEAFF.